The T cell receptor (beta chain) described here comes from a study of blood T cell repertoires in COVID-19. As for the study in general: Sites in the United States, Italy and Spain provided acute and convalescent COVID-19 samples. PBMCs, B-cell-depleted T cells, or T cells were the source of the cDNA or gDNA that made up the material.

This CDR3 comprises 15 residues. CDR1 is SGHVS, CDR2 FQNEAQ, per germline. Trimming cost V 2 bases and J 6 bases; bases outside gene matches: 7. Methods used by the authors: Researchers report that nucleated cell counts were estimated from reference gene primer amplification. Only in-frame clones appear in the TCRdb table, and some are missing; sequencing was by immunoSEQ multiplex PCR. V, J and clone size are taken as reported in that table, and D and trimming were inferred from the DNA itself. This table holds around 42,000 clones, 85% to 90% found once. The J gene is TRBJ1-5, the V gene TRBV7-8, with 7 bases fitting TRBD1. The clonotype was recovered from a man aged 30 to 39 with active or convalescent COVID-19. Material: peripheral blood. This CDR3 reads CASSLTGEWVQPQHF. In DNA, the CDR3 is TGTGCCAGCAGCTTAACAGGGGAATGGGTTCAGCCCCAGCATTTT.